The clone carrying this T cell receptor beta chain was seen ten or more times. Source material for PBMCs was less than 12 ml fresh peripheral blood. What was amplified from RNA transcripts were TCR beta CDR3 regions. When the TCR CDR3 underwent first-round RT-PCR, the HTBI primer set was used. MiXCR, applied by TCRdb to the multiplex PCR reads, yields one record per CDR3 protein. Among some 320,000 distinct CDR3 sequences listed, around 13% were seen once. The sample comes from a study of T cells in Graves' hyperthyroidism and ophthalmopathy. Germline CDR1 SQVTM, CDR2 ANQGSEA. CDR3 size: 13 residues. V lost 6 bases and J 1 base, leaving 9 bases between the germline ends.

The sequence came from a woman between 35 and 50 years old with Graves' ophthalmopathy. The specimen sequenced was blood. The genes are TRBV29-1 and TRBJ2-2; D is uncertain. As DNA, the CDR3 is TGCAGCGTCGACCCTGGGAACACCGGGGAGCTGTTTTTT. Translating it yields CSVDPGNTGELFF.